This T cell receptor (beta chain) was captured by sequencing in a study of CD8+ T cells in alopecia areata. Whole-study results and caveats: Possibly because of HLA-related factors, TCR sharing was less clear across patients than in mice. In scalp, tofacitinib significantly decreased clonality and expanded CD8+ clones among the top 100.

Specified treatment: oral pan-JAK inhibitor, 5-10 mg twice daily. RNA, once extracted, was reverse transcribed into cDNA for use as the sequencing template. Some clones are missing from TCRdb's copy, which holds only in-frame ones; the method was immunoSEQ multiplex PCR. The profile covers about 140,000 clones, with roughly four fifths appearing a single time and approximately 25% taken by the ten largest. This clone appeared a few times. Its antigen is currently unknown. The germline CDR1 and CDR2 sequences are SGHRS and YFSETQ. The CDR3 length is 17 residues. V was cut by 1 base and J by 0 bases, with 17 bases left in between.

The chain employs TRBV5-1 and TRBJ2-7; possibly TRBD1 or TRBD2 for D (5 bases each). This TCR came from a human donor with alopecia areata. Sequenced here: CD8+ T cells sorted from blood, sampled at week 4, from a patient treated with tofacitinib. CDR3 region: CASSLQTGPSISYEQYF. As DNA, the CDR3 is TGCGCCAGCAGCTTGCAGACGGGACCGTCCATCTCCTACGAGCAGTACTTC.